The T cell receptor beta chain under discussion was sequenced for a study of blood T cell repertoires in COVID-19. Background on the study: Specimens from acute and convalescent COVID-19 originated in the United States, Italy and Spain. PBMCs, B-cell-depleted T cells, or T cells were the source of the cDNA or gDNA that made up the material.

Repertoires were generated with immunoSEQ multiplex PCR, while TCRdb's copy carries only in-frame clones and drops some. The sample shows a few hundred thousand clones, approximately 80% of them seen only once. CDR1 is MNHEY, CDR2 SVGAGI, per germline. The CDR3 spans 15 residues. V was pared by 0 bases and J by 4 bases, with 5 bases of the junction left unmatched. This chain uses TRBV6-5 with TRBJ1-2; 7 bases match TRBD1. The specimen was peripheral blood. This receptor was identified in a woman under 30 with acute or convalescent COVID-19. The CDR3 DNA reads as TGTGCCAGCAGTTACTCCCGACAGGGTTTCTATGGCTACACCTTC. It codes for CASSYSRQGFYGYTF.